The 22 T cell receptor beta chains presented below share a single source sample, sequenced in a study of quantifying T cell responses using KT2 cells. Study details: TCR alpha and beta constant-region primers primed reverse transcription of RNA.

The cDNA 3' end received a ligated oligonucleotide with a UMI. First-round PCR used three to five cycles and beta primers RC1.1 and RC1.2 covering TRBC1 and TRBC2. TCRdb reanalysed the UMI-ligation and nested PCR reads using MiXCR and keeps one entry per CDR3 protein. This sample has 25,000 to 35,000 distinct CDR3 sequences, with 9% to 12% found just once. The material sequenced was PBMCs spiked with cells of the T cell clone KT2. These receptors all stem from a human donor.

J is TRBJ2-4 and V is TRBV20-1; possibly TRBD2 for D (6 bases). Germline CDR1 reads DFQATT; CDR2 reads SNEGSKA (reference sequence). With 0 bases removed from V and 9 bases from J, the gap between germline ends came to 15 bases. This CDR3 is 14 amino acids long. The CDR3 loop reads CSARDRWRDGIQYF. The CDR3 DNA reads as TGCAGTGCTAGAGATCGTTGGCGGGATGGCATTCAGTACTTC.

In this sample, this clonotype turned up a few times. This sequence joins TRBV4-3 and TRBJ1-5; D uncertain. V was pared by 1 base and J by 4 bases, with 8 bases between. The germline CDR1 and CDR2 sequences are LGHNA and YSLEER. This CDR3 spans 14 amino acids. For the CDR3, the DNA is TGCGCCAGCAGCCAAGCTGGGCAGAATCAGCCCCAGCATTTT. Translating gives CASSQAGQNQPQHF.

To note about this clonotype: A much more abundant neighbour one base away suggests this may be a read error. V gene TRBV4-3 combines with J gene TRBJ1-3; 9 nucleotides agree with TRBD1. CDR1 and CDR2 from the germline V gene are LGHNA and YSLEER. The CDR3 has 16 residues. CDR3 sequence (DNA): TGCGTCAGCAGCCAAGACACAGGGGGCGGCGGAAACACCATATATTTT. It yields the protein CVSSQDTGGGGNTIYF.

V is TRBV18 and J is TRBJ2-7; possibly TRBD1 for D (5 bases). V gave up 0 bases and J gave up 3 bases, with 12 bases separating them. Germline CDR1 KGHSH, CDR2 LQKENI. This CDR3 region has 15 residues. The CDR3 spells CASSPPSGQGYEQYF. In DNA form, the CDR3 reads TGTGCCAGCTCACCACCGAGTGGTCAGGGCTACGAGCAGTACTTC.

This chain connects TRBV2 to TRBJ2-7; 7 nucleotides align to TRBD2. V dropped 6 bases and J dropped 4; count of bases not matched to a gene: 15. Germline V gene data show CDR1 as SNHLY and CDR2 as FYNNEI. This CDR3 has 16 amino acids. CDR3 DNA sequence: TGTGCCAGCAGGGAATATCTGGGCGCCGGGGGGTACGAGCAGTACTTC. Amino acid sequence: CASREYLGAGGYEQYF. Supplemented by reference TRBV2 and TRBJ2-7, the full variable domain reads EPEVTQTPSHQVTQMGQEVILRCVPISNHLYFYWYRQILGQKVEFLVSFYNNEISEKSEIFDDQFSVERPDGSNFTLKIRSTKLEDSAMYFCASREYLGAGGYEQYFGPGTRLTVT.

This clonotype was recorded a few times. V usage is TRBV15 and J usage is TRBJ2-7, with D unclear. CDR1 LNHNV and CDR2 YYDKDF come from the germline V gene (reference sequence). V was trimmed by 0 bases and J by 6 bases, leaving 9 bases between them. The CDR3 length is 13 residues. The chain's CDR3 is CATSRDTSREQYF. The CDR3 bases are TGTGCCACCAGCAGAGATACATCTCGCGAGCAGTACTTC.

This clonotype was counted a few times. The CDR3 loop reads CASSVTGGAGHYGYTF. In DNA form, the CDR3 reads TGCGCCAGCAGCGTCACAGGGGGCGCGGGCCACTATGGCTACACCTTC. The V and J genes are TRBV5-1 and TRBJ1-2; 9 bases agree with TRBD1. The junction had 10 bases not matched to a gene; V was cut back by 4 bases and J by 3 bases. CDR1 and CDR2 (germline): SGHRS, YFSETQ. This CDR3 region has 16 residues.

In nucleotides, the CDR3 is TGTGCCATCCCGGACAGAGATAATTCACCCCTCCACTTT. This gives the protein CAIPDRDNSPLHF. The genes are TRBV7-9 and TRBJ1-6; a possible D gene is TRBD1 (6 bases). This CDR3 is built from 13 residues. CDR1 SEHNR and CDR2 FQNEAQ come from the germline V gene (reference sequence). The V end was cut by 10 bases, the J end by 5 bases, with 12 bases between.

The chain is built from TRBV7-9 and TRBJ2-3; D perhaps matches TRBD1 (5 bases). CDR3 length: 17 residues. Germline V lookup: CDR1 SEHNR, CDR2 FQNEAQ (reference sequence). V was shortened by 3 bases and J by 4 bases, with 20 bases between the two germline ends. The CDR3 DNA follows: TGTGCCAGCAGCTTGGGGCCCCGCCTAGGTGGCGCAGATACGCAGTATTTT. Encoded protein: CASSLGPRLGGADTQYF.

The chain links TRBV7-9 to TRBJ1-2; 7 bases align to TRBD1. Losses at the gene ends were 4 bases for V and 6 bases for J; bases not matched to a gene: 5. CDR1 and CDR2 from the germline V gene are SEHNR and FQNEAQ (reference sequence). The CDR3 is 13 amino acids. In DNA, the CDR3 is TGTGCCAGCAGCTACCTGACAGGGAATGGCTACACCTTC. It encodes CASSYLTGNGYTF.

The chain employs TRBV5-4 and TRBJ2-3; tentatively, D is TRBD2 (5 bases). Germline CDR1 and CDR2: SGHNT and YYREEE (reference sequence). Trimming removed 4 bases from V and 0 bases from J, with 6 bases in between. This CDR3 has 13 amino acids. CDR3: CASSPGSTDTQYF. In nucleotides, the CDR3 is TGTGCCAGCAGCCCGGGAAGCACAGATACGCAGTATTTT. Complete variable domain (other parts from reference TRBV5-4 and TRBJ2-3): ETGVTQSPTHLIKTRGQQVTLRCSSQSGHNTVSWYQQALGQGPQFIFQYYREEENGRGNFPPRFSGLQFPNYSSELNVNALELDDSALYLCASSPGSTDTQYFGPGTRLTVL.

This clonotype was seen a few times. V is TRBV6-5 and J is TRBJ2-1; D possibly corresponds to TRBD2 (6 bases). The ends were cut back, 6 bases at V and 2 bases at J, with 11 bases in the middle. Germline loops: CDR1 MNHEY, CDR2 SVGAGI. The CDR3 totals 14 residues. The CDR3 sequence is CASRPGVAYNEQFF. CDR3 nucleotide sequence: TGTGCCAGCAGACCGGGGGTTGCCTACAATGAGCAGTTCTTC.

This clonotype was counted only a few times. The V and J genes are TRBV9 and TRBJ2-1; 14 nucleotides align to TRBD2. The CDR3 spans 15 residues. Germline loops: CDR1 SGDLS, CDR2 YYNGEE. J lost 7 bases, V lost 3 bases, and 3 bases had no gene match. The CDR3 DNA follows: TGTGCCAGCAGCGGGGGACTAGCGGGAGCGAATGAGCAGTTCTTC. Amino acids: CASSGGLAGANEQFF.

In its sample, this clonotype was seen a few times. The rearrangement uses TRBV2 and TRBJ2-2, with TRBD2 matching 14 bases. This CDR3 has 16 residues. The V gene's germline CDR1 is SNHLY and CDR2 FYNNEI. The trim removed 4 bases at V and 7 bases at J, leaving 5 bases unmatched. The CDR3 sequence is CASSGTSGGRYGELFF. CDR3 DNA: TGTGCCAGCAGTGGGACTAGCGGGGGGCGGTACGGGGAGCTGTTTTTT.

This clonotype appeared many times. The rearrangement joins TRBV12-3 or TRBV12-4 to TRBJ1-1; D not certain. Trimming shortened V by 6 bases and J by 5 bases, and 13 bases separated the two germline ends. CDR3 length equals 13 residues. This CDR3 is CASRIRPMTEAFF. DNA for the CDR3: TGTGCCAGCAGAATAAGGCCGATGACTGAAGCTTTCTTT.

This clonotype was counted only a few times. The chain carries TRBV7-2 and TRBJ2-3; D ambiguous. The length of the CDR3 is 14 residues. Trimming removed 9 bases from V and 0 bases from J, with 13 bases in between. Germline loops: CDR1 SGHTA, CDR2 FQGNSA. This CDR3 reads CASWSRASTDTQYF. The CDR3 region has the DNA TGTGCCAGTTGGTCCAGAGCTAGCACAGATACGCAGTATTTT.

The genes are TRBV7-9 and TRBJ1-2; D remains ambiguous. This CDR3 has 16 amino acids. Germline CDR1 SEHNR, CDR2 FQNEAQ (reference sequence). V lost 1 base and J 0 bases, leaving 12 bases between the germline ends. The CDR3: CASSLGEEEANYGYTF. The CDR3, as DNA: TGTGCCAGCAGCTTAGGGGAGGAGGAAGCTAACTATGGCTACACCTTC.

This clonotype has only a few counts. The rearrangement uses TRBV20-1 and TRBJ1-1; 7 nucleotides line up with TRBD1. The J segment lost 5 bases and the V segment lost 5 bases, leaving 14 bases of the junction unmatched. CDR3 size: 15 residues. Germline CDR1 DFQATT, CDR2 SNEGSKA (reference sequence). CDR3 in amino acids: CSAPGGQAIETEAFF. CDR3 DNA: TGCAGTGCTCCCGGCGGACAGGCAATTGAGACTGAAGCTTTCTTT.

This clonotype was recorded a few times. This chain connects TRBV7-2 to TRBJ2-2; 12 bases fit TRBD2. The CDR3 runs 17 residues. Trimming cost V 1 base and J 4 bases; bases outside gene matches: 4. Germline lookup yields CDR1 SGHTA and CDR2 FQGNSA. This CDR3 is CASSLEALAGGTGELFF. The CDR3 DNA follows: TGTGCCAGCAGCTTAGAAGCACTAGCGGGAGGCACCGGGGAGCTGTTTTTT.

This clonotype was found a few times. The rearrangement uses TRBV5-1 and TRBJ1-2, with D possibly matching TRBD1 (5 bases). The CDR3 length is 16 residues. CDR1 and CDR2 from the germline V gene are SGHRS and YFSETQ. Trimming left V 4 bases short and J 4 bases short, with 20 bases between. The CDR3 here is CASSQGGEWRGYGYTF. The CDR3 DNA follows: TGCGCCAGCAGCCAGGGCGGGGAATGGCGGGGCTATGGCTACACCTTC.

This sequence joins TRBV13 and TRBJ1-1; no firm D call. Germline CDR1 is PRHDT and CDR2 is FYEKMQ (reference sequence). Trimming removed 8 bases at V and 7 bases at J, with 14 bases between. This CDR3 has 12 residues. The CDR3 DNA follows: TGTGCCAGCCGATATCTTCTTGGTGAAGCTTTCTTT. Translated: CASRYLLGEAFF.

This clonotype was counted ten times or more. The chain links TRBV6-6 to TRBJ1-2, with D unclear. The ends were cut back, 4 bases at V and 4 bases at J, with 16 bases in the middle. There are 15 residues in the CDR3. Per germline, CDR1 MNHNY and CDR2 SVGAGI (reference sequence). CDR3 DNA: TGTGCCAGCAGTTCCACGATGGGTGCGGGCTATGGCTACACCTTC. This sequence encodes CASSSTMGAGYGYTF.